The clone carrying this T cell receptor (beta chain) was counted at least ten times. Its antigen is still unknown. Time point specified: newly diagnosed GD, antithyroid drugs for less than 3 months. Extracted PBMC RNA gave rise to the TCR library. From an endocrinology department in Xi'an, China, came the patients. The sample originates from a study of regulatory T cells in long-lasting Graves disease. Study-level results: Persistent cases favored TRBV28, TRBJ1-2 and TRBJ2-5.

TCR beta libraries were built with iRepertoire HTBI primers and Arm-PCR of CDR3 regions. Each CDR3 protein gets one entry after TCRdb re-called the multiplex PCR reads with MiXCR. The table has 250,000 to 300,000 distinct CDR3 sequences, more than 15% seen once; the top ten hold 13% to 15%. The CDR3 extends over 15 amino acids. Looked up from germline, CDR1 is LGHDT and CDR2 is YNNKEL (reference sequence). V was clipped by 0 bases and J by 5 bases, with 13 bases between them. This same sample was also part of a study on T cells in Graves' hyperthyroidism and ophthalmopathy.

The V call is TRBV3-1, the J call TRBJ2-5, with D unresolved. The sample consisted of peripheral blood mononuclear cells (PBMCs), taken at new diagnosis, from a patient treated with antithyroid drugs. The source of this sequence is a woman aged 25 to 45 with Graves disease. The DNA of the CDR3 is TGTGCCAGCAGCCAAGAAAGCAGTTTCGGGGAGACCCAGTACTTC. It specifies CASSQESSFGETQYF.